These 2 T cell receptor beta chains originate from one sample sequenced in a study of regulatory T cells in long-lasting Graves disease. Assembly of TCR beta libraries relied on iRepertoire HTBI primers together with Arm-PCR of CDR3 regions. In TCRdb, the multiplex PCR reads were re-called with MiXCR into one record per CDR3 protein. Seen here are more than 300,000 distinct CDR3 sequences, about a sixth observed once, and the top ten hold 20% to 25%. Described time point: newly diagnosed GD, antithyroid drugs for less than 3 months. After RNA was extracted from PBMCs, the TCR library was made from it. The sample was peripheral blood mononuclear cells (PBMCs), taken at new diagnosis, from a patient treated with antithyroid drugs. Receptor source: a female donor with Graves disease.

This clonotype occurred many times. V gene TRBV27 combines with J gene TRBJ1-1; TRBD1 agrees at 7 bases. Germline assignment: CDR1 MNHEY and CDR2 SMNVEV (reference sequence). V was pared by 2 bases and J by 3 bases, with 3 bases of the junction left unmatched. This CDR3 is built from 14 residues. The CDR3 region is CASSLDRAHTEAFF. The DNA of the CDR3 is TGTGCCAGCAGTTTAGACAGGGCGCACACTGAAGCTTTCTTT.

Note on this clonotype: Because the CDR3 is missing its conserved closing phenylalanine or tryptophan, this is likely a read error. This rearrangement joins TRBV12-3 or TRBV12-4 to TRBJ2-3; D is possibly TRBD2 (6 bases). V was clipped by 8 bases and J by 1 base, with 10 bases between them. This CDR3 is 13 amino acids long. The CDR3 reads CASRGLGTDTQYL. Here the CDR3 DNA reads TGTGCCAGCCGGGGACTTGGCACAGATACGCAGTATCTT.